This TCR beta chain was observed in a study of radiation and T cells in renal cell carcinoma. Per germline, CDR1 MGHDK and CDR2 SYGVNS. The CDR3 runs to 17 residues. V was pared by 4 bases and J by 5 bases, with 10 bases of the junction left unmatched. Profiled with immunoSEQ multiplex PCR; TCRdb holds only in-frame clones, not every one. The sample has some 60,000 clones, roughly 72% seen once. Time point specified: blood 2 weeks post-SBRT. The sample's treatment: 15 Gy SBRT to primary tumor, nephrectomy 4 weeks later. The origin of this receptor is a man aged 55 to 70 with renal cell carcinoma. This chain joins TRBV25-1 and TRBJ2-1; 11 bases agree with TRBD2. Material: blood, obtained from a patient whose treatment included radiotherapy and nephrectomy. CDR3 loop: CASSGSRGTSGNNEQFF. Written as DNA, the CDR3 is TGTGCCAGCAGTGGATCACGAGGGACTAGCGGAAACAATGAGCAGTTCTTC.